This entry lists 14 T cell receptor beta chains sequenced from one sample in a study of OX40 agonist ivuxolimab in advanced cancers. Clones were read by immunoSEQ multiplex PCR, and TCRdb kept only the in-frame ones, dropping some. The sample carries about 73,000 clones, 65% to 90% recorded once. The sample in question was CD4+ or CD8+ T cells sorted from blood, obtained in a trial of the OX40 agonist ivuxolimab. These receptors originate from an adult with an advanced solid tumor such as melanoma, head and neck, liver or kidney cancer.

This clone was seen only once. The chain uses TRBV7-2 and TRBJ2-7, with TRBD1 matching 10 bases. Trimming cost V 0 bases and J 5 bases; bases outside gene matches: 7. CDR1 SGHTA and CDR2 FQGNSA come from the germline V gene. The CDR3 loop spans 16 amino acids. CDR3 region: CASSLAGGTGVHEQYF. The DNA for the CDR3 is TGTGCCAGCAGCTTAGCGGGCGGGACAGGGGTCCACGAGCAGTACTTC.

This chain joins TRBV6-6 and TRBJ1-4; a weak D match, TRBD1 (5 bases). The length of the CDR3 is 16 residues. Germline CDR1 MNHNY, CDR2 SVGAGI (reference sequence). Trimming stripped 0 bases from V and 3 bases from J, with 11 bases between. DNA for the CDR3: TGTGCCAGCAGTTACTCACCAGACAGCCCTAATGAAAAACTGTTTTTT. Translation gives CASSYSPDSPNEKLFF.

The J gene is TRBJ2-7, the V gene TRBV4-1; D tentatively reads TRBD1 or TRBD2 (6 bases each). The germline V gene has CDR1 MGHRA and CDR2 YSYEKL. The CDR3 covers 15 residues. V was clipped by 0 bases and J by 3 bases, with 12 bases between them. The CDR3 bases are TGCGCCAGCAGCCAAGACTTAGGGGGACTCTACGAGCAGTACTTC. Protein product: CASSQDLGGLYEQYF.

The chain is built from TRBV4-1 and TRBJ2-5; 9 bases are a match to TRBD1. The CDR3 covers 15 residues. V shed 4 bases and J 4 bases; nucleotides not matched to a gene: 7. The germline V gene has CDR1 MGHRA and CDR2 YSYEKL. CDR3 bases: TGCGCCAGCAGCCCCCGGGACAGGGCCGGAGAGACCCAGTACTTC. Translated: CASSPRDRAGETQYF.

V usage is TRBV19 and J usage is TRBJ1-5; weak D call: TRBD1 (5 bases). Germline CDR1 LNHDA, CDR2 SQIVND (reference sequence). Deletions cut 3 bases from V and 6 bases from J, with 15 bases between. The CDR3 length is 15 residues. As DNA, the CDR3 is TGTGCCAGTAGTATGGCCCTGGGGGGTGGTCAGCCCCAGCATTTT. Translation: CASSMALGGGQPQHF.

This chain connects TRBV7-9 to TRBJ2-2; 11 bases fit TRBD1. J was trimmed by 4 bases and V by 5 bases; bases with no gene match: 9. Germline V lookup: CDR1 SEHNR, CDR2 FQNEAQ (reference sequence). The CDR3 runs to 17 residues. The CDR3 region has the DNA TGTGCCAGCAGCCCGAGGACAGGGGGCGCGACCACCGGGGAGCTGTTTTTT. The encoded protein is CASSPRTGGATTGELFF.

Remarks on this clone: The junction departs from the called germline gene at one end, perhaps through a read error. The V call is TRBV18, the J call TRBJ1-1; D remains ambiguous. The length of the CDR3 is 13 residues. Per the germline V gene, CDR1 is KGHSH and CDR2 is LQKENI. The CDR3 region is CASSPTGNTEAFF. CDR3 DNA: TGTGCCAGTTCACCAACGGGCAACACTGAAGCTTTCTTT.

The rearrangement links TRBV9 to TRBJ2-1; D might be TRBD1 (6 bases). The CDR3 totals 17 residues. With 1 base removed from V and 3 bases from J, the gap between germline ends came to 17 bases. The germline V gene encodes CDR1 SGDLS and CDR2 YYNGEE. The CDR3 loop is CASSVQGTTGHYNEQFF. DNA of the CDR3: TGTGCCAGCAGCGTACAGGGGACCACGGGACACTACAATGAGCAGTTCTTC.

This sequence joins TRBV5-1 and TRBJ1-2, with 7 nucleotides matching TRBD1. Germline values: CDR1 SGHRS, CDR2 YFSETQ. CDR3 length: 14 residues. V lost 5 bases to trimming and J lost 5 bases; unmatched junction nucleotides: 9. The CDR3 spells CASSPRDSLYGYTF. The CDR3, as DNA: TGCGCCAGCAGTCCCCGGGACAGCCTATATGGCTACACCTTC. Full variable domain (remainder filled in from reference TRBV5-1 and TRBJ1-2): KAGVTQTPRYLIKTRGQQVTLSCSPISGHRSVSWYQQTPGQGLQFLFEYFSETQRNKGNFPGRFSGRQFSNSRSEMNVSTLELGDSALYLCASSPRDSLYGYTFGSGTRLTVV.

The V call is TRBV5-4, the J call TRBJ2-3; D uncertain. V was shortened by 4 bases and J by 5 bases, with 8 bases between the two germline ends. This CDR3 has 12 residues. CDR1 is SGHNT and CDR2 is YYREEE in the germline V gene (reference sequence). The CDR3 here is CASSRPQDTQYF. The CDR3 DNA is TGTGCCAGCAGCCGCCCTCAAGATACGCAGTATTTT.

The chain carries TRBV6-6 and TRBJ1-6, with D unresolved. Germline CDR1 reads MNHNY; CDR2 reads SVGAGI (reference sequence). Trimming shortened V by 0 bases and J by 7 bases, and 13 bases separated the two germline ends. CDR3 length equals 16 residues. CDR3 bases: TGTGCCAGCAGTTACTCGGGGATAGGGTGGAATTCACCCCTCCACTTT. Translated: CASSYSGIGWNSPLHF.

The chain combines TRBV20-1 with TRBJ1-1, with TRBD1 matching 8 bases. The germline V gene has CDR1 DFQATT and CDR2 SNEGSKA (reference sequence). The CDR3 totals 11 residues. The junction had 2 bases not matched to a gene; V was cut back by 3 bases and J by 8 bases. CDR3 DNA sequence: TGCAGTGCTAGGGGACAGGACGAAGCTTTCTTT. It translates to CSARGQDEAFF.

The chain uses TRBV5-1 and TRBJ2-3; no firm D call. V shed 0 bases and J shed 2 bases, with 7 bases lying between them. Germline lookup yields CDR1 SGHRS and CDR2 YFSETQ. This CDR3 comprises 14 residues. CDR3 protein: CASSLGVDTDTQYF. The CDR3 DNA follows: TGCGCCAGCAGCTTGGGAGTAGACACAGATACGCAGTATTTT.

The genes are TRBV2 and TRBJ2-2, with 9 bases that match TRBD1. CDR1 and CDR2 (germline): SNHLY, FYNNEI. J gave up 1 base and V 4 bases, and 4 bases lay outside the gene matches. This CDR3 is 16 amino acids long. The CDR3 spells CASSGMGQGNTGELFF. The CDR3 DNA follows: TGTGCCAGCAGTGGCATGGGACAGGGGAACACCGGGGAGCTGTTTTTT.